This passage covers 22 T cell receptor beta chains from one sample sequenced in a study of T cells in localized non-small cell lung cancer. Clones were sequenced by immunoSEQ multiplex PCR, and TCRdb holds only the in-frame ones, with some missing. The sample has 15,000 to 20,000 clones; almost 85% are singletons. The material sequenced was peripheral blood, taken before any cancer treatment. The source is a male donor aged 60 or older with stage I lung adenocarcinoma.

The chain carries TRBV5-6 and TRBJ2-5; tentatively, D is TRBD2 (5 bases). The DNA end is a closer match to TRBJ2-7, so the J assignment may be wrong. CDR3 length: 12 residues. From germline, CDR1 is SGHDT and CDR2 YYEEEE. CDR3 loop: CASSLERYEQYF. The CDR3, as DNA: TGTGCCAGCAGCTTAGAGCGGTACGAGCAGTACTTC.

The chain has TRBV15 and TRBJ2-1; 7 bases match TRBD1. The CDR3 covers 15 residues. The J segment lost 6 bases and the V segment lost 5 bases, leaving 10 bases of the junction unmatched. Germline CDR1 LNHNV, CDR2 YYDKDF (reference sequence). The DNA for the CDR3 is TGTGCCACCAGCGAACAGGGGCCTTTAGGCAATGAGCAGTTCTTC. Encoded protein: CATSEQGPLGNEQFF.

This clone has just one count. V usage is TRBV11-2 and J usage is TRBJ2-7; TRBD1 agrees at 7 bases. The CDR3 totals 13 residues. J gave up 5 bases and V 5 bases, and 6 bases lay outside the gene matches. Germline V gives CDR1 SGHAT, CDR2 FQNNGV. CDR3: CASSADRENEQYF. In DNA form, the CDR3 reads TGTGCCAGCAGCGCCGACAGGGAAAACGAGCAGTACTTC.

The chain carries TRBV28 and TRBJ2-5; 10 nucleotides line up with TRBD1. J lost 2 bases, V lost 5 bases, and 8 bases had no gene match. The V gene's germline CDR1 is MDHEN and CDR2 SYDVKM. This CDR3 has 16 residues. The CDR3 sequence: CASSPLGTGEQETQYF. Written as DNA, the CDR3 is TGTGCCAGCAGTCCCCTAGGGACAGGGGAACAAGAGACCCAGTACTTC. Full variable domain (missing parts from reference TRBV28 and TRBJ2-5): DVKVTQSSRYLVKRTGEKVFLECVQDMDHENMFWYRQDPGLGLRLIYFSYDVKMKEKGDIPEGYSVSREKKERFSLILESASTNQTSMYLCASSPLGTGEQETQYFGPGTRLLVL.

This clone appeared a few times. This chain links TRBV19 with TRBJ1-5; 8 bases map to TRBD1. Germline-derived CDR1 and CDR2 are LNHDA and SQIVND (reference sequence). The CDR3 is 14 residues long. Unmatched junction bases numbered 6, after V lost 8 bases and J lost 3 bases. The CDR3 region is CASRQGFVNQPQHF. The CDR3 nucleotides read TGTGCCAGTCGACAGGGGTTTGTCAATCAGCCCCAGCATTTT.

The V gene is TRBV27, the J gene TRBJ1-1; D may be TRBD1 (5 bases). V lost 0 bases, J lost 7 bases, and 12 bases lay in between. Germline loops: CDR1 MNHEY, CDR2 SMNVEV (reference sequence). The CDR3 totals 14 residues. CDR3 in DNA: TGTGCCAGCAGTTTATCTGCCGGGGCCAGTGAAGCTTTCTTT. This codes for CASSLSAGASEAFF.

The V call is TRBV6-1, the J call TRBJ1-2; D is unresolved. Looked up from germline, CDR1 is MNHNS and CDR2 is SASEGT. V gave up 9 bases and J gave up 5 bases, with 16 bases separating them. This CDR3 has 13 amino acids. The CDR3 spells CASTSGLSYGYTF. CDR3 sequence (DNA): TGTGCCAGTACCTCCGGGCTCTCTTATGGCTACACCTTC.

The gene calls are TRBV7-3 and TRBJ2-1; TRBD2 might be the D (6 bases). Germline CDR1 reads SGHTA; CDR2 reads FQGTGA. The CDR3 contains 14 residues. The V end was cut by 6 bases, the J end by 5 bases, with 14 bases between. The CDR3 here is CASSPTRGNNEQFF. Written as DNA, the CDR3 is TGTGCCAGCAGTCCCACCCGCGGGAACAATGAGCAGTTCTTC.

The V and J genes are TRBV7-6 and TRBJ2-5, with D possibly matching TRBD2 (6 bases). Germline lookup yields CDR1 SGHVS and CDR2 FNYEAQ. Trimming left V 5 bases short and J 3 bases short, with 10 bases between. The CDR3 has 13 amino acids. CDR3 in DNA: TGTGCCAGCAGCCGGGACTTCGAAGAGACCCAGTACTTC. Its translation is CASSRDFEETQYF.

The chain employs TRBV30 and TRBJ1-4, with TRBD1 as a possible D gene (6 bases). The CDR3 totals 16 residues. CDR1 GTSNPN and CDR2 SVGIG come from the germline V gene (reference sequence). Trimming took off 2 bases at V and 3 bases at J, with 16 bases between the two ends. The CDR3 spells CAWSPRVGAPNEKLFF. CDR3 DNA sequence: TGTGCCTGGAGTCCACGCGTGGGGGCGCCTAATGAAAAACTGTTTTTT.

J is TRBJ2-1 and V is TRBV5-1; 8 positions match TRBD2. CDR1 is SGHRS and CDR2 is YFSETQ in the germline V gene. The trim removed 3 bases at V and 0 bases at J, leaving 2 bases unmatched. The CDR3 sequence is 15 residues long. CDR3 in DNA: TGCGCCAGCAGCTCGAGCGGGAGCTCCTACAATGAGCAGTTCTTC. It codes for CASSSSGSSYNEQFF.

The chain employs TRBV5-1 and TRBJ2-3; no firm D call. The V end was cut by 0 bases, the J end by 1 base, with 9 bases between. The CDR3 covers 15 residues. Germline values: CDR1 SGHRS, CDR2 YFSETQ. CDR3 DNA sequence: TGCGCCAGCAGCTTGGATGGCGGAGGCACAGATACGCAGTATTTT. This codes for CASSLDGGGTDTQYF.

The chain combines TRBV30 with TRBJ2-3; D may be TRBD1 (5 bases). Germline CDR1 reads GTSNPN; CDR2 reads SVGIG (reference sequence). This CDR3 spans 13 amino acids. Trimming stripped 3 bases from V and 1 base from J, with 8 bases between. As DNA, the CDR3 is TGTGCCTGGAGAACAGGACGCACAGATACGCAGTATTTT. Translating it yields CAWRTGRTDTQYF.

J is TRBJ1-2 and V is TRBV4-1; D is undetermined. From germline, CDR1 is MGHRA and CDR2 YSYEKL. This CDR3 has 15 residues. Trimming shortened V by 0 bases and J by 8 bases, and 16 bases separated the two germline ends. CDR3 residues: CASSQDIRPSSGYTF. The CDR3, as DNA: TGCGCCAGCAGCCAAGATATCAGGCCCTCCTCCGGCTACACCTTC.

The chain joins TRBV29-1 to TRBJ2-1; D is possibly TRBD2 (5 bases). The germline V and J ends were trimmed by 4 bases and 10 bases, with 11 bases remaining between them. Germline CDR1 is SQVTM and CDR2 is ANQGSEA. The CDR3 runs to 11 residues. CDR3 protein: CSVGEIAEQFF. CDR3 DNA sequence: TGCAGCGTTGGTGAGATAGCGGAGCAGTTCTTC.

The rearrangement links TRBV7-9 to TRBJ1-5; D uncertain. Germline V gene data show CDR1 as SEHNR and CDR2 as FQNEAQ (reference sequence). This CDR3 comprises 15 residues. V gave up 1 base and J gave up 3 bases, with 10 bases separating them. The chain's CDR3 is CASSLGHQLNQPQHF. CDR3 DNA: TGTGCCAGCAGCTTAGGACACCAACTCAATCAGCCCCAGCATTTT.

This clone was detected only a few times. V usage is TRBV18 and J usage is TRBJ2-7, with TRBD1 as a possible D gene (5 bases). This CDR3 spans 14 amino acids. Trimming took 5 bases from V and 5 from J, leaving 16 bases between them. CDR1 KGHSH and CDR2 LQKENI come from the germline V gene. CDR3 amino acids: CASSIQAGSHEQYF. In nucleotides, the CDR3 is TGTGCCAGCTCAATACAAGCAGGGTCCCACGAGCAGTACTTC.

The table lists this clone with a count of one. V is TRBV5-1 and J is TRBJ2-7; D might be TRBD1 or TRBD2, each matching 5 bases. Looked up from germline, CDR1 is SGHRS and CDR2 is YFSETQ. V lost 5 bases and J 2 bases, leaving 17 bases between the germline ends. The CDR3 loop spans 15 amino acids. The CDR3 reads CASRGVAGITYEQYF. DNA for the CDR3: TGCGCCAGCAGGGGGGTTGCAGGGATTACCTACGAGCAGTACTTC.

This chain links TRBV5-1 with TRBJ1-2; maybe TRBD1 (5 bases). The CDR3 runs to 15 residues. V lost 0 bases to trimming and J lost 7 bases, with 16 bases between them. Germline CDR1 reads SGHRS; CDR2 reads YFSETQ. In DNA form, the CDR3 reads TGCGCCAGCAGCTTGGTGGGGGACGGGCTAGGTGGCTACACCTTC. Protein product: CASSLVGDGLGGYTF.

The rearrangement links TRBV5-6 to TRBJ2-1; 11 bases match TRBD2. The V gene's germline CDR1 is SGHDT and CDR2 YYEEEE. Trimming cost V 4 bases and J 3 bases; bases outside gene matches: 9. This CDR3 has 17 residues. The CDR3 DNA reads as TGTGCCAGCAGCCCCATACTAGCGGGGGTATTCTACAATGAGCAGTTCTTC. It translates to CASSPILAGVFYNEQFF.

The chain links TRBV30 to TRBJ2-1; TRBD2 aligns across 10 bases. Germline CDR1 and CDR2: GTSNPN and SVGIG (reference sequence). The CDR3 loop spans 13 amino acids. The ends lost 0 bases at V and 16 bases at J; junction bases unmatched: 9. DNA for the CDR3: TGTGCCTGGAGTGTACGTCTAGCGGGAGAGGCTTTCTTC. Translation: CAWSVRLAGEAFF.

CDR3 sequence (DNA): TGTGCCAGCAGTTTCCAGGGCAGGACAGATACGCAGTATTTT. It codes for CASSFQGRTDTQYF. This chain uses TRBV2 with TRBJ2-3, with TRBD1 as a possible D gene (5 bases). Trimming removed 5 bases at V and 3 bases at J, with 12 bases between. Germline lookup yields CDR1 SNHLY and CDR2 FYNNEI. CDR3 length: 14 residues.